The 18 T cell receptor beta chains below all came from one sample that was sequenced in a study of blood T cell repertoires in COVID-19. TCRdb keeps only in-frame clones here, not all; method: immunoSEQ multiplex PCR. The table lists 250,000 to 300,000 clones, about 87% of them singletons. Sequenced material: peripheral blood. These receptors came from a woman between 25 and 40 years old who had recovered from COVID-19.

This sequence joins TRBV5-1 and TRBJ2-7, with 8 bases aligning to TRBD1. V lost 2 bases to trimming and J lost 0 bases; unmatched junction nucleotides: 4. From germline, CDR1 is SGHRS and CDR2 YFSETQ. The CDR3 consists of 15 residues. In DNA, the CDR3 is TGCGCCAGCAGCTTAGGACAGGGAGTCTCCTACGAGCAGTACTTC. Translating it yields CASSLGQGVSYEQYF. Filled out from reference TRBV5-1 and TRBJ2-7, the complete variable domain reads KAGVTQTPRYLIKTRGQQVTLSCSPISGHRSVSWYQQTPGQGLQFLFEYFSETQRNKGNFPGRFSGRQFSNSRSEMNVSTLELGDSALYLCASSLGQGVSYEQYFGPGTRLTVT.

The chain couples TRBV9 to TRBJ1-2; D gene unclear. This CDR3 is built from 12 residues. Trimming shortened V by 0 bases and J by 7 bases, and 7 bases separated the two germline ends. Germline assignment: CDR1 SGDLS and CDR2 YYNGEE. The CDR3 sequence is CASSVGHGGYTF. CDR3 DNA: TGTGCCAGCAGCGTAGGACACGGTGGCTACACCTTC.

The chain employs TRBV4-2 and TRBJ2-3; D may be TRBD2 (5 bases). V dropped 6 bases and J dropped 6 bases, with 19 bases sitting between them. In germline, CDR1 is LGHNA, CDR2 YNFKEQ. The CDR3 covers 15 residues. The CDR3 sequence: CASRLTYNGIDTQYF. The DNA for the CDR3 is TGTGCCAGCAGACTTACTTATAACGGGATCGATACGCAGTATTTT.

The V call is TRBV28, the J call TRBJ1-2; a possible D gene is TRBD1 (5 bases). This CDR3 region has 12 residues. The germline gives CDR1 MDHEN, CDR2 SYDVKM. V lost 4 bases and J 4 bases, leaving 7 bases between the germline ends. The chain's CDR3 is CASSWGSYGYTF. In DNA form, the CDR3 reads TGTGCCAGCAGTTGGGGCTCCTATGGCTACACCTTC.

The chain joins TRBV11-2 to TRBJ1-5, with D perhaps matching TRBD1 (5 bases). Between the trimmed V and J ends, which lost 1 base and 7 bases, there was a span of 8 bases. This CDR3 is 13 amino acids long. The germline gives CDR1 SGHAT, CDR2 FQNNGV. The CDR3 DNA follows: TGTGCCAGCAGCTTAGCCAGGGAACAGCCCCAGCATTTT. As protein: CASSLAREQPQHF. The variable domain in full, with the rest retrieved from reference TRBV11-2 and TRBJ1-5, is EAGVAQSPRYKIIEKRQSVAFWCNPISGHATLYWYQQILGQGPKLLIQFQNNGVVDDSQLPKDRFSAERLKGVDSTLKIQPAKLEDSAVYLCASSLAREQPQHFGDGTRLSIL.

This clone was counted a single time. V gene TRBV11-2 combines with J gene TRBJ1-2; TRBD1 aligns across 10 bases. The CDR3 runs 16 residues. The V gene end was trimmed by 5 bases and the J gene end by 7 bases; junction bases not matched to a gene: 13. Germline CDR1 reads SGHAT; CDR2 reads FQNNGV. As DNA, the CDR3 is TGTGCCAGCAGCCGGACAGGGGGAACCTCCTATGGTGGCTACACCTTC. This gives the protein CASSRTGGTSYGGYTF.

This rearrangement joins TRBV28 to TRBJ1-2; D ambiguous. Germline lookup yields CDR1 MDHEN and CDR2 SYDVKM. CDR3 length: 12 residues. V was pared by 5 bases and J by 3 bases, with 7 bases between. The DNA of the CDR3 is TGTGCCAGCAGTCGCGGTGACTATGGCTACACCTTC. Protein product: CASSRGDYGYTF.

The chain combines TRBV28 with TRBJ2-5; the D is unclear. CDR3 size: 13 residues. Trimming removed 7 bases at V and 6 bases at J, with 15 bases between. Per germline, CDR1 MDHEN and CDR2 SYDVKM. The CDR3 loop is CASIQPAAQTQYF. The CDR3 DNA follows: TGTGCCAGCATCCAACCGGCGGCCCAGACCCAGTACTTC.

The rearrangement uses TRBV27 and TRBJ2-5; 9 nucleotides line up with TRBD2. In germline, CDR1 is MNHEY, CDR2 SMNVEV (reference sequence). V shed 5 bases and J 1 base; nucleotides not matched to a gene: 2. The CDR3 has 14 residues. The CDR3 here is CASSLAGTQETQYF. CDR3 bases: TGTGCCAGCAGTCTAGCGGGGACCCAAGAGACCCAGTACTTC.

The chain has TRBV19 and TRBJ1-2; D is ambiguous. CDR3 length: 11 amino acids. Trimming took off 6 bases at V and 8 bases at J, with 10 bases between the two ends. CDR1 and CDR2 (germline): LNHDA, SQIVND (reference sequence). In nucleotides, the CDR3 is TGTGCCAGTAGCCGAGCGTGGGGCTACACCTTC. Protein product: CASSRAWGYTF. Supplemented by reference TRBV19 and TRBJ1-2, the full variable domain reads DGGITQSPKYLFRKEGQNVTLSCEQNLNHDAMYWYRQDPGQGLRLIYYSQIVNDFQKGDIAEGYSVSREKKESFPLTVTSAQKNPTAFYLCASSRAWGYTFGSGTRLTVV.

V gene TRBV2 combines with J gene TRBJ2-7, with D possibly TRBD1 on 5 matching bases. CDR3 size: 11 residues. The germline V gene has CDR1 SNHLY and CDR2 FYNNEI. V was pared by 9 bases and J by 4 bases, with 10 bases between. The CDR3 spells CASIKGYEQYF. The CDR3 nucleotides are TGTGCCAGTATAAAGGGGTACGAGCAGTACTTC.

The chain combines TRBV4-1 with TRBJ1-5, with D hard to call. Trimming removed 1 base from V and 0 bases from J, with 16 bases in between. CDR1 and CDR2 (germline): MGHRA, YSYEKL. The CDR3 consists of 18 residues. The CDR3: CASSQALQNSYSNQPQHF. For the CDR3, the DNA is TGCGCCAGCAGCCAAGCATTACAGAATTCCTATAGCAATCAGCCCCAGCATTTT.

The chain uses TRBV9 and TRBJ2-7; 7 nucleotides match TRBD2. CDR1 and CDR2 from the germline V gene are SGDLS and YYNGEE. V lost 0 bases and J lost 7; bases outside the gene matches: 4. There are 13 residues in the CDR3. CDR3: CASSVGEGEEQYF. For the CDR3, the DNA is TGTGCCAGCAGCGTAGGGGAGGGAGAAGAGCAGTACTTC.

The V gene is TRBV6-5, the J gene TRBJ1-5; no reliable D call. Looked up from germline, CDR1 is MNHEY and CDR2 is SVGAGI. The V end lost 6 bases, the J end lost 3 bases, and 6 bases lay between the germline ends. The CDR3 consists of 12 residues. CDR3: CASSRNNQPQHF. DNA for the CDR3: TGTGCCAGCAGCAGGAACAATCAGCCCCAGCATTTT.

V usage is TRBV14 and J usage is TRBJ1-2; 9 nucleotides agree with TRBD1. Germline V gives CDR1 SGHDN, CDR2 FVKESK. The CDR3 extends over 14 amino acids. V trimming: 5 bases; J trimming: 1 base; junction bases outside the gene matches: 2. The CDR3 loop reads CASSWGQGNYGYTF. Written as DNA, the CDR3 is TGTGCCAGCAGCTGGGGACAGGGTAACTATGGCTACACCTTC.

DNA for the CDR3: TGTGCCAGCGGCCTTACAAAAACAGGGTTTAGCACAGATACGCAGTATTTT. Residues: CASGLTKTGFSTDTQYF. The V call is TRBV28, the J call TRBJ2-3; a possible D gene is TRBD1 (6 bases). CDR1 is MDHEN, CDR2 SYDVKM, per germline. This CDR3 spans 17 amino acids. Trimming left V 8 bases short and J 0 bases short, with 21 bases between.

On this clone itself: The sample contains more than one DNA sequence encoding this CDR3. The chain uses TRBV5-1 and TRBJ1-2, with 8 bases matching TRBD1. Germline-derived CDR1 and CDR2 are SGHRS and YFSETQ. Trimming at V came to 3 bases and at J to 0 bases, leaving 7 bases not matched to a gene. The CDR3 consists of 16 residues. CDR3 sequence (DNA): TGCGCCAGCAGCTCAGGACAGGGCCAAGCTAACTATGGCTACACCTTC. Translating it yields CASSSGQGQANYGYTF.

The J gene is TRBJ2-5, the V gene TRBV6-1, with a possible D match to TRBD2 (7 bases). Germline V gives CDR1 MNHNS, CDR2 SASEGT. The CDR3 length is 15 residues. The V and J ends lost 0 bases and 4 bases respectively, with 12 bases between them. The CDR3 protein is CASSEAGGGRETQYF. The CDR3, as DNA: TGTGCCAGCAGTGAAGCAGGGGGGGGGCGAGAGACCCAGTACTTC.